Detailed here is one T cell receptor (beta chain). It has no known antigen specificity. Mismatch with germline at one junction end may stem from a read error. From its cysteine to its phenylalanine, the CDR3 spans 16 amino acids. Just the 48-base CDR3 DNA is kept, in frame starting at base 1. CDR1 is given as SGHRS and CDR2 as YFSETQ, both from the germline V gene. The data are from a study of blood T cell repertoires in COVID-19 (dated by TCRdb to the early 2020s). Concerning the study at large: The collaborator samples originated in the United States, Italy and Spain and spanned the acute and convalescent phases of COVID-19. Deeply sampled blood TCRbeta repertoires from subjects exposed to, actively infected with, or recovered from COVID-19 were included in the dataset. The samples were drawn from the first 160 participants of the ongoing ImmuneRACE study and from roughly 1,300 subjects provided by 6 global collaborators. A de-identified subject ID, COVID-19 status, age in years and sex were almost always included in the sample metadata. HLA class I and class II types, where available, came from metadata supplied by the sample provider rather than from assay-based typing. The material from the prospective study consisted of cDNA or gDNA derived from T cells, B-cell-depleted T cells, or PBMCs. The repertoires were made available in a free public database intended to serve as a resource for research on the immune response to SARS-CoV-2. Results and caveats for the whole study, not just this receptor: Clinical and demographic metadata were provided uncurated, with the amount varying by source and participant.

The immunoSEQ Assay, a bias-controlled multiplex PCR, was used to amplify TCRbeta CDR3 regions from genomic DNA. As for the original processing: Nucleated cell counts per sample were estimated from amplification of reference gene primers within the assay. To quantify the absolute abundance of each unique TCRbeta CDR3 rearrangement, sequence reads were collapsed and filtered. For each sample, productive Simpson clonality was calculated as the square root of Simpson's diversity index over productive rearrangements. TCRdb mirrors the immuneACCESS table, restricted to in-frame sequences. Some clones are absent from its copies; in checked studies, under half trace to an unresolved V gene, and the reason for the others is unknown. V and J calls and clone size are those listed in that table; D and trimming were worked out from the DNA. Counted in this sample were 200,000 to 300,000 clones; roughly 90% of them appeared once. The ten biggest clones cover approximately 2% of the sample.

The collaborating institutions used their own protocols to collect whole blood in K2EDTA tubes. For TCRbeta analysis, collaborator samples were shipped as frozen whole blood, as isolated PBMCs, or as DNA extracted from either sample type. The receptor comes from a man aged 30 to 39 with active or convalescent COVID-19. The specimen sequenced was peripheral blood. The V gene is TRBV5-1 and the J gene is TRBJ2-2; 12 bases in between match TRBD2. The CDR3 protein: CASSLVLAGGAGELFF. The DNA sequence is as follows: TGCGCCAGCAGTTTGGTACTAGCGGGGGGAGCCGGGGAGCTGTTTTTT.